A single count supports the clone carrying this T cell receptor beta chain. Original analysis: The authors estimated nucleated cell counts from reference gene primer amplification. The protocol was immunoSEQ multiplex PCR, while the TCRdb copy is restricted to in-frame clones and leaves out a portion. V, J and clone size reflect that table, while D and trimming were determined from the DNA. This table has 90,000 to 140,000 clones, 80% to 85% appearing once. This specimen comes from a study of blood T cell repertoires in COVID-19. About the study: The United States, Italy and Spain provided the acute and convalescent COVID-19 samples. Sources were T cells, B-cell-depleted T cells, or PBMCs; the material itself was cDNA or gDNA.

Germline V gene lookup returns CDR1 MDHEN and CDR2 SYDVKM. The CDR3 runs 14 residues. V was pared by 6 bases and J by 0 bases, with 4 bases of the junction left unmatched. Input material: peripheral blood. This TCR derives from a man aged 80 or over with acute or convalescent COVID-19. The chain has TRBV28 and TRBJ1-2; 7 bases line up with TRBD1. CDR3 residues: CASREGAANYGYTF. CDR3 nucleotides: TGTGCCAGCAGGGAGGGGGCTGCTAACTATGGCTACACCTTC.